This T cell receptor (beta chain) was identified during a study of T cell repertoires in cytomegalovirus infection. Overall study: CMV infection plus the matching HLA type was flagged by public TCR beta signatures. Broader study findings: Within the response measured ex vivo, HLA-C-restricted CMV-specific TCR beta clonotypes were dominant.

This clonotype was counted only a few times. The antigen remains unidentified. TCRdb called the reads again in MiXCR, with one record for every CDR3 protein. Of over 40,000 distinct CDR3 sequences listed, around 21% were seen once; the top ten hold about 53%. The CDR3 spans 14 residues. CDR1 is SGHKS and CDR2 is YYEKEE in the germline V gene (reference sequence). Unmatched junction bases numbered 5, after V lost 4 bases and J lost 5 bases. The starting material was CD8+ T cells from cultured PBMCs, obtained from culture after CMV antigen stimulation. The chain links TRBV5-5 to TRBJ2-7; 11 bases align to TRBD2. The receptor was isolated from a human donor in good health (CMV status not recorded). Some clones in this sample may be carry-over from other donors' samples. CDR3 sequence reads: CASSPPGLADEQYF. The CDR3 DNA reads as TGTGCCAGCAGCCCGCCGGGACTAGCGGACGAGCAGTACTTC.